This TCR beta chain was identified during a study of identical twins. Study-wide results and caveats: In beta out-of-frame sequences, the excess sharing between twins was weaker.

CDR1 and CDR2 (germline): KGHSH, LQKENI. The CDR3 contains 15 residues. V was clipped by 2 bases and J by 2 bases, with 11 bases between them. As for this clonotype: Antigen unknown.

Unique molecular identifiers were present on the cDNA, which also gained a universal primer site by template switching. TCRdb re-called the 5' RACE reads through MiXCR, storing one row per CDR3 protein. The sample has about 520,000 distinct CDR3 sequences; roughly a fifth are singletons. The data were also submitted as part of a second study, on T cells expressing NK-cell markers. That report notes: A range of 1.0-7.0% of CD8+ T cells consisted of dominant NKG2C+ clonotypes in 5 to 7 donors.

This TCR was recovered from a woman aged 18-35 years in good health. Material: CD4+ T cells sorted from blood. This chain links TRBV18 with TRBJ2-3; TRBD2 might be the D (6 bases). The CDR3 region is CASSPKGLYTDTQYF. The CDR3 DNA sequence: TGTGCCAGCTCACCAAAGGGACTTTACACAGATACGCAGTATTTT.